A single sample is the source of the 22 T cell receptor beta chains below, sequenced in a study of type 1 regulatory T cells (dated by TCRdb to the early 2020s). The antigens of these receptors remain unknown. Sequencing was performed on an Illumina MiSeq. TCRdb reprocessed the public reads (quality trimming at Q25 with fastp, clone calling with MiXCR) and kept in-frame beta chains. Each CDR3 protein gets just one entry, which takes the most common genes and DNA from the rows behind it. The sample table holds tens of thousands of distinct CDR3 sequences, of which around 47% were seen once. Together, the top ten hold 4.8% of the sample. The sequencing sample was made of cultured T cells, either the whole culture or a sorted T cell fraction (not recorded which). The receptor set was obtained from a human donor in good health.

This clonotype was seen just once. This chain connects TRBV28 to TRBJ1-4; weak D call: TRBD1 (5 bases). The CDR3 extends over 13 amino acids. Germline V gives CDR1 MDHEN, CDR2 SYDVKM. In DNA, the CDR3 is TGTGCTACGTTGGGAGGGGCTGACGAAAAACTGTTTTTT. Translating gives CATLGGADEKLFF.

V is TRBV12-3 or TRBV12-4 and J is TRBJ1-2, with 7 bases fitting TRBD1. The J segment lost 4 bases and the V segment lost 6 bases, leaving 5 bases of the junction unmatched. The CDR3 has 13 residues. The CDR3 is CASSDRVLYGYTF. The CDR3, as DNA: TGTGCCAGCAGCGACAGGGTTCTCTATGGCTACACCTTC.

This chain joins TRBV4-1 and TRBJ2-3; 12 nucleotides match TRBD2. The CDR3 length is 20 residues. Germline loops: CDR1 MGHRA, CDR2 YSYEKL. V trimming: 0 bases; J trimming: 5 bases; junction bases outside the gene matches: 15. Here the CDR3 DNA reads TGCGCCAGCAGCCAAGATAGGAGCAGGACTAGCGGGGTTTATATAGATACGCAGTATTTT. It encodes CASSQDRSRTSGVYIDTQYF.

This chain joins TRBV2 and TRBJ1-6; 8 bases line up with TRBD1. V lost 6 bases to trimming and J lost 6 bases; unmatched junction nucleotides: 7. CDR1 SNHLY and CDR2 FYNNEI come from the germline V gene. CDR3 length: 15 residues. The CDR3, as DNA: TGTGCCAGCAGGCGACAGGGGAGCGCTAATTCACCCCTCCACTTT. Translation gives CASRRQGSANSPLHF.

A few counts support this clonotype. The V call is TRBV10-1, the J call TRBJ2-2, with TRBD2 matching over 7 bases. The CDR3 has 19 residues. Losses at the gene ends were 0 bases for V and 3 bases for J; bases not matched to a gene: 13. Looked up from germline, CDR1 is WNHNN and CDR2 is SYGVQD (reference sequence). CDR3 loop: CASSESETSPKLHTGELFF. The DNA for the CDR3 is TGCGCCAGCAGTGAGTCCGAGACTAGCCCTAAGCTGCACACCGGGGAGCTGTTTTTT.

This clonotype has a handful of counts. The CDR3 DNA reads TGTGCCAGCAGCCGTGGGAAACTAGCGGGGGGGGGCACGCAGTATTTT. Its translation is CASSRGKLAGGGTQYF. The rearrangement uses TRBV7-2 and TRBJ2-3; 13 nucleotides match TRBD2. After removal of 5 bases from V and 9 bases from J, the junction contained 11 bases not matched to a gene. CDR1 and CDR2 from the germline V gene are SGHTA and FQGNSA. This CDR3 is 16 amino acids long.

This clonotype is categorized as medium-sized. CDR3 loop: CAWSVSPEAFF. DNA of the CDR3: TGTGCCTGGAGTGTATCCCCTGAAGCTTTCTTT. This rearrangement joins TRBV30 to TRBJ1-1; D unclear. The CDR3 has 11 amino acids. CDR1 and CDR2 from the germline V gene are GTSNPN and SVGIG (reference sequence). Trimming shortened V by 0 bases and J by 6 bases, and 5 bases separated the two germline ends.

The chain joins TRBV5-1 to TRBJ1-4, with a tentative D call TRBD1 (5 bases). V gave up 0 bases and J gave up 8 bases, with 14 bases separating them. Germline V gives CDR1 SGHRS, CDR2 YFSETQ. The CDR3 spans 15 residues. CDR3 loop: CASSLESSTGEKLFF. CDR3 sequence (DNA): TGCGCCAGCAGCTTGGAGTCCAGTACAGGCGAAAAACTGTTTTTT. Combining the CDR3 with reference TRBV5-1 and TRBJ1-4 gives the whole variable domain KAGVTQTPRYLIKTRGQQVTLSCSPISGHRSVSWYQQTPGQGLQFLFEYFSETQRNKGNFPGRFSGRQFSNSRSEMNVSTLELGDSALYLCASSLESSTGEKLFFGSGTQLSVL.

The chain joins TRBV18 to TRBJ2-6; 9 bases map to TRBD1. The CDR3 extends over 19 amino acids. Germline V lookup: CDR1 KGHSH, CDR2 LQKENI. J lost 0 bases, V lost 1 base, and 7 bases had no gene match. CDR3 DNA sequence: TGTGCCAGCTCACCACTAGGAGGGACAGGGAGCTCTGGGGCCAACGTCCTGACTTTC. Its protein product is CASSPLGGTGSSGANVLTF.

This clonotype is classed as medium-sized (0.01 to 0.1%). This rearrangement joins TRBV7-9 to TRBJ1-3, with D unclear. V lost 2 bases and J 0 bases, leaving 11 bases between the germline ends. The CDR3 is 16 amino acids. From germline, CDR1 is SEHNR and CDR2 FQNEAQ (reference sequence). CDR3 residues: CASSLLPVSSGNTIYF. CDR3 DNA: TGTGCCAGCAGCTTACTCCCAGTTAGCTCTGGAAACACCATATATTTT.

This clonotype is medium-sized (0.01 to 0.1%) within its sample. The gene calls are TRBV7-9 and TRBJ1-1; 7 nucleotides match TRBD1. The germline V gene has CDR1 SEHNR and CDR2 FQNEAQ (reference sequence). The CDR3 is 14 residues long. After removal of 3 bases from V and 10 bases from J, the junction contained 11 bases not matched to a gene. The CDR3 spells CASSFQGGLKIAFF. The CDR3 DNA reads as TGTGCCAGCAGCTTTCAAGGGGGCCTTAAGATAGCTTTCTTT. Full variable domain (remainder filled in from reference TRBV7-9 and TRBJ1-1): DTGVSQNPRHKITKRGQNVTFRCDPISEHNRLYWYRQTLGQGPEFLTYFQNEAQLEKSRLLSDRFSAERPKGSFSTLEIQRTEQGDSAMYLCASSFQGGLKIAFFGQGTRLTVV.

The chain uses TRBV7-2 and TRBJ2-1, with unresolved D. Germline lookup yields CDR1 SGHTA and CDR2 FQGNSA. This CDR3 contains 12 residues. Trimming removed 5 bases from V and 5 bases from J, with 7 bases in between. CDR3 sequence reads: CASSPGHNEQFF. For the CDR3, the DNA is TGTGCCAGCAGCCCCGGGCACAATGAGCAGTTCTTC. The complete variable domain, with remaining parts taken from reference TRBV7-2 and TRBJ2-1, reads GAGVSQSPSNKVTEKGKDVELRCDPISGHTALYWYRQSLGQGLEFLIYFQGNSAPDKSGLPSDRFSAERTGGSVSTLTIQRTQQEDSAVYLCASSPGHNEQFFGPGTRLTVL.

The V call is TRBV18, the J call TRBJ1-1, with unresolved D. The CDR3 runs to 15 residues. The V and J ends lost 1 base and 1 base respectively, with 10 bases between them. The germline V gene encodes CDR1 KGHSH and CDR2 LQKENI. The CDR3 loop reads CASSPQRIRNTEAFF. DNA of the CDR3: TGTGCCAGCTCACCACAGAGGATTCGGAACACTGAAGCTTTCTTT.

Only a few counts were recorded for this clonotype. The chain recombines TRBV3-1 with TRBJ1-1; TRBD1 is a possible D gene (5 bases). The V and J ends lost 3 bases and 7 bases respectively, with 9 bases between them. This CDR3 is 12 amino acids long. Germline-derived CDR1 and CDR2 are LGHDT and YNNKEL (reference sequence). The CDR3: CASSHGGIEAFF. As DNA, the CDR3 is TGTGCCAGCAGCCACGGGGGGATTGAAGCTTTCTTT.

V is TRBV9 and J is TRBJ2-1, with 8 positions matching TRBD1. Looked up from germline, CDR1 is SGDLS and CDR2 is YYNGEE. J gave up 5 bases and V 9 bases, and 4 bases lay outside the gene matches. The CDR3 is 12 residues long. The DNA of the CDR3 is TGTGCCAATGGACAGGGCAACAATGAGCAGTTCTTC. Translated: CANGQGNNEQFF.

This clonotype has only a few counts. The CDR3 here is CSVGTETNEKLFF. The CDR3 nucleotides read TGCAGTGTCGGGACGGAGACTAATGAAAAACTGTTTTTT. This chain connects TRBV20-1 to TRBJ1-4, with D maybe TRBD1 (5 bases). V was cut by 7 bases and J by 2 bases, with 11 bases left in between. Germline CDR1 DFQATT, CDR2 SNEGSKA (reference sequence). The CDR3 runs 13 residues.

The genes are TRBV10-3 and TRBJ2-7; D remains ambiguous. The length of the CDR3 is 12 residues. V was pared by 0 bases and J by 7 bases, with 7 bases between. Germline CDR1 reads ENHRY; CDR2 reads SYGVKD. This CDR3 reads CAISESGREQYF. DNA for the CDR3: TGTGCCATCAGTGAGTCCGGCAGGGAGCAGTACTTC.

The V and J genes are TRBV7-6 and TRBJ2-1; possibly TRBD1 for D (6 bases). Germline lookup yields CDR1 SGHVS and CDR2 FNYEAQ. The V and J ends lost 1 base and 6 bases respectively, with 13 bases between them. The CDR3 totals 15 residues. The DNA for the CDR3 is TGTGCCAGCAGCTTAGGGCCACAGGGCCCCAATGAGCAGTTCTTC. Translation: CASSLGPQGPNEQFF. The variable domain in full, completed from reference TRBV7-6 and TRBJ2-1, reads GAGVSQSPRYKVTKRGQDVALRCDPISGHVSLYWYRQALGQGPEFLTYFNYEAQQDKSGLPNDRFSAERPEGSISTLTIQRTEQRDSAMYRCASSLGPQGPNEQFFGPGTRLTVL.

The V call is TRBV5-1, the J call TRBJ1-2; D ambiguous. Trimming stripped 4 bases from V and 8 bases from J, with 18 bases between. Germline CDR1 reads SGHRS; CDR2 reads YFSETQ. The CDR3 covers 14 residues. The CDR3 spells CASSVGDTGWGYTF. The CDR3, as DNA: TGCGCCAGCAGCGTGGGTGACACCGGATGGGGCTACACCTTC.

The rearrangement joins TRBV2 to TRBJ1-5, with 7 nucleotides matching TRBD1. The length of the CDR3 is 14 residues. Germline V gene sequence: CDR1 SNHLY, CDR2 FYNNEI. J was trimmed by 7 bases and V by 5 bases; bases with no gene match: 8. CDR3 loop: CASSLQGIRQPQHF. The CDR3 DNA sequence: TGTGCCAGCAGTCTACAGGGGATAAGGCAGCCCCAGCATTTT.

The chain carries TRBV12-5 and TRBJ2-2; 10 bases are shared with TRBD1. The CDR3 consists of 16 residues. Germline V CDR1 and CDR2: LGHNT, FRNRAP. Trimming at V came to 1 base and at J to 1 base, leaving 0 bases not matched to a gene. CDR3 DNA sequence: TGTGCTAGTGGTTTGGGGGACAGGGGGAACACCGGGGAGCTGTTTTTT. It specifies CASGLGDRGNTGELFF.

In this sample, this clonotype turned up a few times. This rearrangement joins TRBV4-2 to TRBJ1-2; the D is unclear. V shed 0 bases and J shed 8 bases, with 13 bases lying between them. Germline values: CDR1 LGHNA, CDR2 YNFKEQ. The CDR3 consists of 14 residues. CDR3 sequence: CASSQDPQGGGYTF. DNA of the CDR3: TGTGCCAGCAGCCAAGATCCGCAAGGAGGCGGCTACACCTTC.